This TCR beta chain is drawn from a study of T-cell memory formation after mild COVID-19. Study-level results: Second-wave clones with a day 37 peak had unconfirmed SARS-CoV-2 specificity.

The CDR3 runs to 14 residues. V was shortened by 1 base and J by 5 bases, with 13 bases between the two germline ends. The germline gives CDR1 SGHRS, CDR2 YFSETQ. Worth noting for this clonotype: What it binds is unknown.

TCRdb ran MiXCR on the 5' RACE reads and lists one entry per CDR3 protein. Of 400,000 or so distinct CDR3 sequences listed, roughly 21% are singletons. Specimen: PBMCs or a T cell subset sorted from them (not recorded which). The origin of this receptor is an adult woman who had mild COVID-19 (a few samples of this study predate the infection). Cell type and time point are not known. The V call is TRBV5-1, the J call TRBJ2-7; D may be TRBD2 (6 bases). Here the CDR3 DNA reads TGCGCCAGCAGCTTGTATGGGGGGATCGACGAGCAGTACTTC. Encoded protein: CASSLYGGIDEQYF. The complete variable domain, with remaining parts taken from reference TRBV5-1 and TRBJ2-7, reads KAGVTQTPRYLIKTRGQQVTLSCSPISGHRSVSWYQQTPGQGLQFLFEYFSETQRNKGNFPGRFSGRQFSNSRSEMNVSTLELGDSALYLCASSLYGGIDEQYFGPGTRLTVT.